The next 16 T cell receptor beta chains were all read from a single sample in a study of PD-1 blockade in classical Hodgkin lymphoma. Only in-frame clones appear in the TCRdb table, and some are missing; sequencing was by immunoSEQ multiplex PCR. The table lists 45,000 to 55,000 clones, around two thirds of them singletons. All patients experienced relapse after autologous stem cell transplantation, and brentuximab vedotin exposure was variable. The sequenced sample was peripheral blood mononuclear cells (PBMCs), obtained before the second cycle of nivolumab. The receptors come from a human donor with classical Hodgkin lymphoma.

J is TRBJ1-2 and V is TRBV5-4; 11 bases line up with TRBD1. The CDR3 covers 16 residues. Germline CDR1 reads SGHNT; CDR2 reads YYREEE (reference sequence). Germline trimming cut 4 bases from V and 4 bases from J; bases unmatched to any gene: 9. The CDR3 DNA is TGTGCCAGCAGCCCGGACAGGGGGCGAAGGATCTATGGCTACACCTTC. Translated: CASSPDRGRRIYGYTF.

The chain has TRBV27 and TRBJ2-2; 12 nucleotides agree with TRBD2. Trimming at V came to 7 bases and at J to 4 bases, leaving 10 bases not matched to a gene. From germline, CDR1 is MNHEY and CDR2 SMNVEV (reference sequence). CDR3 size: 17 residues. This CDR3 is CASTTTSGSFGTGELFF. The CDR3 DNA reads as TGTGCCAGCACTACGACTAGCGGGAGTTTCGGCACCGGGGAGCTGTTTTTT.

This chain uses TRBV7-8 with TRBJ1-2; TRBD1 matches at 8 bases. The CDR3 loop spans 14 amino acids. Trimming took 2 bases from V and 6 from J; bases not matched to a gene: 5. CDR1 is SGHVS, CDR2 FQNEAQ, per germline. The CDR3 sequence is CASSLLTGEHGYTF. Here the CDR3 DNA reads TGTGCCAGCAGCTTACTGACAGGGGAGCATGGCTACACCTTC.

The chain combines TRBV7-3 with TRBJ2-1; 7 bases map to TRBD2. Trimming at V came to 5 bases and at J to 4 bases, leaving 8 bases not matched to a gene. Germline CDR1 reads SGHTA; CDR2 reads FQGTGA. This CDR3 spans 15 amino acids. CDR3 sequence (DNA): TGTGCCAGCAGCCTTGGGGCTAGCGGTTACAATGAGCAGTTCTTC. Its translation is CASSLGASGYNEQFF.

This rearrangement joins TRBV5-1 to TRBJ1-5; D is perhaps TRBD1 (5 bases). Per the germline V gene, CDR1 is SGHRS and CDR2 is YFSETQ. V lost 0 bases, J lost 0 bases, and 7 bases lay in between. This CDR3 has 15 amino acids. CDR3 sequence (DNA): TGCGCCAGCAGCTTGGGGGGCATTAGCAATCAGCCCCAGCATTTT. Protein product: CASSLGGISNQPQHF.

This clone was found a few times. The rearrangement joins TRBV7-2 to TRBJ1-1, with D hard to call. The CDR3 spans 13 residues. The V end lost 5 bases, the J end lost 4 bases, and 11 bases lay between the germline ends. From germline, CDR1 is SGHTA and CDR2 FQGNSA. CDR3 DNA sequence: TGTGCCAGCAGCCCCCGACTTTCCACTGAAGCTTTCTTT. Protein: CASSPRLSTEAFF.

In nucleotides, the CDR3 is TGCGCCAGCAGCTTGCGAACCGGGACTAGCGGGAGTGCTAGCACAGATACGCAGTATTTT. This translates into CASSLRTGTSGSASTDTQYF. The chain couples TRBV5-1 to TRBJ2-3; 14 bases are a match to TRBD2. Germline loops: CDR1 SGHRS, CDR2 YFSETQ. There are 20 residues in the CDR3. With V trimmed by 1 base and J by 0 bases, 10 bases remained unmatched. The variable domain in full, with the rest retrieved from reference TRBV5-1 and TRBJ2-3, is KAGVTQTPRYLIKTRGQQVTLSCSPISGHRSVSWYQQTPGQGLQFLFEYFSETQRNKGNFPGRFSGRQFSNSRSEMNVSTLELGDSALYLCASSLRTGTSGSASTDTQYFGPGTRLTVL.

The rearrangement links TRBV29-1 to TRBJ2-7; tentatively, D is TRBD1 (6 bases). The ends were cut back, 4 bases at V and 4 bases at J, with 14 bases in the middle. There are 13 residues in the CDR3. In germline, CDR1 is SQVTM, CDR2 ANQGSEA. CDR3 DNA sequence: TGCAGCGTTGGGCTACAGGGTCAATACGAGCAGTACTTC. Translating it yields CSVGLQGQYEQYF.

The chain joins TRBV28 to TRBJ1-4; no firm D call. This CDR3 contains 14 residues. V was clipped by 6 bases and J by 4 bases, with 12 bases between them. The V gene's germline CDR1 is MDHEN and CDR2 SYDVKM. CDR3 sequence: CASSLGWGNEKLFF. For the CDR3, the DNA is TGTGCCAGCAGCCTCGGATGGGGTAATGAAAAACTGTTTTTT. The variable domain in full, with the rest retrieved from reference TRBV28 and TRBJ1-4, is DVKVTQSSRYLVKRTGEKVFLECVQDMDHENMFWYRQDPGLGLRLIYFSYDVKMKEKGDIPEGYSVSREKKERFSLILESASTNQTSMYLCASSLGWGNEKLFFGSGTQLSVL.

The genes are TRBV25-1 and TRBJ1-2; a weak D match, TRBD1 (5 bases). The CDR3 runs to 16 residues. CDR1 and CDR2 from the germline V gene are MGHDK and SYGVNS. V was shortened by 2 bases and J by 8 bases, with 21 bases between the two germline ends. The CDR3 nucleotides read TGTGCCAGCAGTGAACTTCCGGCCGGCGGGACCCTAGGCTACACCTTC. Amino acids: CASSELPAGGTLGYTF.

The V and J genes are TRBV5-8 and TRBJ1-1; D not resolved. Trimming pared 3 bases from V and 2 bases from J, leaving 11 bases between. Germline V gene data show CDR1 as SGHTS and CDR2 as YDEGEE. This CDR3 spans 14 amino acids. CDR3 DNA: TGTGCCAGCAGCTCGGACCGACTCAACACTGAAGCTTTCTTT. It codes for CASSSDRLNTEAFF.

The CDR3 DNA follows: TGTGCCAGCAGGCTTACAGGGATCACCGGGGAGCTGTTTTTT. The encoded protein is CASRLTGITGELFF. The chain has TRBV28 and TRBJ2-2; D might be TRBD1 (6 bases). This CDR3 has 14 residues. Per germline, CDR1 MDHEN and CDR2 SYDVKM. V lost 6 bases and J lost 4, with 12 bases in between.

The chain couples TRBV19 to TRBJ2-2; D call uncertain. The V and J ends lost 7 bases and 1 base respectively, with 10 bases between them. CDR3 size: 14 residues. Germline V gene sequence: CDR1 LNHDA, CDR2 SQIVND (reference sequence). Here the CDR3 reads CASIGRMNTGELFF. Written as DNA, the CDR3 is TGTGCCAGTATAGGACGGATGAACACCGGGGAGCTGTTTTTT.

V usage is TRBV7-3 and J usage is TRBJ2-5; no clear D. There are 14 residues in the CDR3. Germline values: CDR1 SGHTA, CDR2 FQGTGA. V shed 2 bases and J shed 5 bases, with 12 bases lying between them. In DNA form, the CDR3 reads TGTGCCAGCAGCTTACCAAGATTTGGGGAGACCCAGTACTTC. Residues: CASSLPRFGETQYF.

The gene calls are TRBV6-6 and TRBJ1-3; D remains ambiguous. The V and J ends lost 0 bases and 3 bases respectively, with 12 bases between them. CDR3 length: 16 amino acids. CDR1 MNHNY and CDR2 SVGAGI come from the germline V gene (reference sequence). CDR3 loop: CASSYSGRRGGNTIYF. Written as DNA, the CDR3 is TGTGCCAGCAGTTACTCGGGTCGGCGGGGTGGAAACACCATATATTTT.

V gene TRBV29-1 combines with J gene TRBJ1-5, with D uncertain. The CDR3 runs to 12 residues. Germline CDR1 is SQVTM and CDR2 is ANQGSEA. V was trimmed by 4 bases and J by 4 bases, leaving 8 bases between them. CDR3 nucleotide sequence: TGCAGCGTTGCGGGAGGGAATCAGCCCCAGCATTTT. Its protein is CSVAGGNQPQHF.